This T cell receptor beta chain was profiled in a study of shared clonotypes between healthy human individuals. General study results and limits: In a handful of donors, around 5% of naive CD4 clonotypes appeared in common. Few donors limited the genetic and exposure-history diversity represented.

This CDR3 spans 17 amino acids. CDR1 is LGHNT and CDR2 is FRNRAP in the germline V gene. The junction had 5 bases not matched to a gene; V was cut back by 1 base and J by 3 bases. Turning to this clone: Its antigen is unidentified.

Method: immunoSEQ multiplex PCR; TCRdb's copy keeps in-frame clones and lacks some. This table has roughly 2 million clones, roughly 96% appearing once. The chain is built from TRBV12-5 and TRBJ2-1; the match to TRBD2 covers 11 bases. This TCR was sampled from a man between 18 and 35 years old in good health. Sequencing used naive CD4+ T cells sorted from blood. Subset meaning: CD45RA+ positively selected. For the CDR3, the DNA is TGTGCTAGTGGTTTGGCTCCAACTAGCGGGGGCTACAATGAGCAGTTCTTC. Its translation is CASGLAPTSGGYNEQFF.